The TCR beta chain described here comes from a study of T cells in Graves' hyperthyroidism and ophthalmopathy. Study-level points and caveats: Model-based prediction identified ophthalmopathy a median about 6 months prior to its onset.

Concerning this clonotype: What it binds is not known.

Germline V gives CDR1 MNHEY, CDR2 SVGEGT. The CDR3 sequence is 15 residues long. V was trimmed by 3 bases and J by 6 bases, leaving 16 bases between them. Uncontrolled infection, other autoimmune disease, pregnancy or lactation barred patients from enrollment. Template material for amplifying TCR beta CDR3 regions consisted of RNA transcripts. HTBI primers were the set used in a first-round RT-PCR of the TCR CDR3. MiXCR, applied by TCRdb to the multiplex PCR reads, yields one record per CDR3 protein. The sample contains 690,000 or so distinct CDR3 sequences, 15% to 20% of which appear only once. The sequenced sample consisted of blood. The chain has TRBV6-2 or TRBV6-3 and TRBJ2-3; D gene unclear. The sequence came from a woman aged 50 to 60 with Graves' hyperthyroidism that later progressed to Graves' ophthalmopathy. CDR3 sequence (DNA): TGTGCCAGCAGTTATTGGCCGACCGGATTGGATACGCAGTATTTT. Translating gives CASSYWPTGLDTQYF.